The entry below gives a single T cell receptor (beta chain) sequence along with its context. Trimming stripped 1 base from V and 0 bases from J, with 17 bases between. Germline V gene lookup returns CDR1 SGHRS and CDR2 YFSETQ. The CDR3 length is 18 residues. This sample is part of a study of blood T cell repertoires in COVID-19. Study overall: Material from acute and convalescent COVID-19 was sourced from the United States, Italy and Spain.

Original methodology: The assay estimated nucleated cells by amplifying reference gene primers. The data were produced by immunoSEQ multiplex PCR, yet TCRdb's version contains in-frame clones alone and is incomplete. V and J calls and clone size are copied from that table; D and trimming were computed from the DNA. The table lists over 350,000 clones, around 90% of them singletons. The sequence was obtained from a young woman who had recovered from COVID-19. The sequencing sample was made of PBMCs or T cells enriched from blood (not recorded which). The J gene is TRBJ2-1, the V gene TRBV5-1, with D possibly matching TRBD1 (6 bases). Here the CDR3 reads CASSLTPTGQSSYNEQFF. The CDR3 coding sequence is TGCGCCAGCAGCTTGACTCCGACAGGCCAGAGCTCCTACAATGAGCAGTTCTTC.